The 23 T cell receptor beta chains below come from one sample, sequenced in a study of OX40 agonist ivuxolimab in advanced cancers. Only in-frame clones appear in the TCRdb table, and some are missing; sequencing was by immunoSEQ multiplex PCR. The repertoire holds roughly 70,000 clones, 82% seen once, with 0.4% to 0.5% in the top ten. The sample consisted of CD4+ or CD8+ T cells sorted from blood, taken in a trial of the OX40 agonist ivuxolimab. These receptor sequences come from an adult with an advanced solid tumor such as melanoma, head and neck, liver or kidney cancer.

This chain joins TRBV6-5 and TRBJ2-7, with 12 bases identical to TRBD2. Germline trimming cut 5 bases from V and 12 bases from J; bases unmatched to any gene: 14. The CDR3 covers 15 residues. CDR1 is MNHEY and CDR2 is SVGAGI in the germline V gene. CDR3 nucleotide sequence: TGTGCCAGCAGTCCAGGGACTAGCGGGCAATCCCGCATGTACTTC. Translated, it gives CASSPGTSGQSRMYF.

The J gene is TRBJ1-2, the V gene TRBV5-1; D is uncertain. Trimming left V 4 bases short and J 1 base short, with 8 bases between. This CDR3 comprises 13 residues. The germline gives CDR1 SGHRS, CDR2 YFSETQ. CDR3 protein: CASSLRSNYGYTF. The CDR3 DNA reads as TGCGCCAGCAGCCTCAGAAGTAACTATGGCTACACCTTC.

This clone was counted a single time. The chain is built from TRBV5-1 and TRBJ1-5; D not resolved. There are 20 residues in the CDR3. V was cut by 2 bases and J by 2 bases, with 26 bases left in between. Per the germline V gene, CDR1 is SGHRS and CDR2 is YFSETQ. CDR3 region: CASSLSLPTALLRGNQPQHF. CDR3 DNA sequence: TGCGCCAGCAGCTTATCGTTGCCCACAGCCCTTCTTCGTGGCAATCAGCCCCAGCATTTT. Combining the CDR3 with reference TRBV5-1 and TRBJ1-5 gives the whole variable domain KAGVTQTPRYLIKTRGQQVTLSCSPISGHRSVSWYQQTPGQGLQFLFEYFSETQRNKGNFPGRFSGRQFSNSRSEMNVSTLELGDSALYLCASSLSLPTALLRGNQPQHFGDGTRLSIL.

This clone showed up just a few times. This chain joins TRBV28 and TRBJ1-2; D call uncertain. This CDR3 region has 13 residues. V lost 5 bases to trimming and J lost 0 bases, with 7 bases between them. Germline loops: CDR1 MDHEN, CDR2 SYDVKM. This CDR3 is CASSTAANYGYTF. The CDR3 DNA is TGTGCCAGCAGTACGGCAGCTAACTATGGCTACACCTTC.

The rearrangement joins TRBV7-6 to TRBJ1-4, with D uncertain. Trimming cost V 2 bases and J 5 bases, with 6 bases left between them. Germline loops: CDR1 SGHVS, CDR2 FNYEAQ. The CDR3 has 13 residues. The CDR3 DNA sequence: TGTGCCAGCAGCTTACTCGGGAATGAAAAACTGTTTTTT. Translating gives CASSLLGNEKLFF.

This clone was observed a few times. The genes are TRBV9 and TRBJ2-2, with 12 bases fitting TRBD2. V trimming: 3 bases; J trimming: 2 bases; junction bases outside the gene matches: 11. This CDR3 has 19 amino acids. Germline assignment: CDR1 SGDLS and CDR2 YYNGEE. In nucleotides, the CDR3 is TGTGCCAGCAGCGCACTACTAGCGGGGGGATTGGGAAACACCGGGGAGCTGTTTTTT. Its translation is CASSALLAGGLGNTGELFF.

The chain uses TRBV5-4 and TRBJ2-3; D might be TRBD2 (6 bases). V dropped 1 base and J dropped 2 bases, with 11 bases sitting between them. There are 15 residues in the CDR3. Germline CDR1 SGHNT, CDR2 YYREEE (reference sequence). CDR3 protein: CASSLSGDSTDTQYF. The CDR3 DNA is TGTGCCAGCAGCTTGTCGGGGGATTCCACAGATACGCAGTATTTT.

This chain links TRBV20-1 with TRBJ1-6, with unresolved D. V gave up 4 bases and J gave up 16 bases, with 14 bases separating them. CDR3 length: 11 amino acids. Germline values: CDR1 DFQATT, CDR2 SNEGSKA (reference sequence). Here the CDR3 DNA reads TGCAGTGCTACACGGGCTGAACTACTCCACTTT. It translates to CSATRAELLHF.

On this clone itself: Within the sample, other DNA sequences also encode this same CDR3. This chain joins TRBV5-4 and TRBJ2-7, with D unresolved. The V gene lost 0 bases and the J gene lost 3 bases, with 10 bases spanning the gap. The germline gives CDR1 SGHNT, CDR2 YYREEE (reference sequence). The CDR3 has 14 amino acids. CDR3: CASSLASGSYEQYF. For the CDR3, the DNA is TGTGCCAGCAGCTTGGCTAGTGGAAGCTACGAGCAGTACTTC. The full variable domain, with the rest looked up from reference TRBV5-4 and TRBJ2-7, is ETGVTQSPTHLIKTRGQQVTLRCSSQSGHNTVSWYQQALGQGPQFIFQYYREEENGRGNFPPRFSGLQFPNYSSELNVNALELDDSALYLCASSLASGSYEQYFGPGTRLTVT.

The J gene is TRBJ2-3, the V gene TRBV6-1; either TRBD1 or TRBD2 may supply D (5 bases each). With 2 bases removed from V and 1 base from J, the gap between germline ends came to 13 bases. The CDR3 is 16 residues long. Germline V gene data show CDR1 as MNHNS and CDR2 as SASEGT. CDR3 DNA: TGTGCCAGCAGTGAAATTTTTGGGGGAGGCACAGATACGCAGTATTTT. Its protein is CASSEIFGGGTDTQYF.

With regard to this clone: Other DNA sequences in this sample translate to the same CDR3. The rearrangement links TRBV2 to TRBJ1-1; TRBD1 matches at 10 bases. Germline CDR1 reads SNHLY; CDR2 reads FYNNEI. This CDR3 comprises 14 residues. The ends lost 6 bases at V and 6 bases at J; junction bases unmatched: 7. This CDR3 is CASRALGQGPEAFF. CDR3 coding DNA: TGTGCCAGCAGGGCCTTGGGACAGGGGCCTGAAGCTTTCTTT.

V usage is TRBV9 and J usage is TRBJ1-1; maybe TRBD1 (5 bases). Trimming left V 0 bases short and J 5 bases short, with 14 bases between. Germline CDR1 reads SGDLS; CDR2 reads YYNGEE. The CDR3 spans 15 residues. CDR3: CASSVAGGRGTEAFF. Written as DNA, the CDR3 is TGTGCCAGCAGCGTAGCGGGGGGACGCGGGACTGAAGCTTTCTTT.

The V and J genes are TRBV5-5 and TRBJ1-2; a possible D gene is TRBD1 (6 bases). This CDR3 is 18 amino acids long. Germline CDR1 SGHKS, CDR2 YYEKEE (reference sequence). V was trimmed by 4 bases and J by 4 bases, leaving 26 bases between them. CDR3 protein: CASSPWASDRNSLYGYTF. DNA for the CDR3: TGTGCCAGCAGCCCCTGGGCCAGTGACAGGAATTCTCTCTATGGCTACACCTTC.

The chain links TRBV18 to TRBJ2-3; D call uncertain. CDR1 KGHSH and CDR2 LQKENI come from the germline V gene. V was cut by 5 bases and J by 5 bases, with 8 bases left in between. This CDR3 is built from 12 residues. CDR3 amino acids: CASSANQDTQYF. The CDR3 nucleotides are TGTGCCAGCTCAGCGAATCAAGATACGCAGTATTTT. Based on the CDR3 plus reference TRBV18 and TRBJ2-3, the full variable domain is NAGVMQNPRHLVRRRGQEARLRCSPMKGHSHVYWYRQLPEEGLKFMVYLQKENIIDESGMPKERFSAEFPKEGPSILRIQQVVRGDSAAYFCASSANQDTQYFGPGTRLTVL.

The sample holds a few counts of this clone. The chain couples TRBV5-1 to TRBJ1-3; TRBD1 is a possible D gene (6 bases). CDR1 and CDR2 (germline): SGHRS, YFSETQ. This CDR3 has 17 amino acids. The V end lost 0 bases, the J end lost 4 bases, and 17 bases lay between the germline ends. The CDR3 region is CASSLAGGRDVGNTIYF. DNA of the CDR3: TGCGCCAGCAGCTTGGCTGGGGGGCGAGATGTGGGAAACACCATATATTTT.

V is TRBV19 and J is TRBJ2-3, with 7 bases fitting TRBD2. The length of the CDR3 is 16 residues. The germline V gene has CDR1 LNHDA and CDR2 SQIVND (reference sequence). Germline trimming cut 4 bases from V and 2 bases from J; bases unmatched to any gene: 9. In DNA form, the CDR3 reads TGTGCCAGTAGTAAACCAGGACTAGACTCCACAGATACGCAGTATTTT. This codes for CASSKPGLDSTDTQYF.

As concerns this clone: At the DNA level, this CDR3 is encoded by other sequences in the same sample as well. The rearrangement uses TRBV18 and TRBJ2-5; no clear D gene. Trimming removed 3 bases from V and 0 bases from J, with 2 bases in between. CDR1 is KGHSH, CDR2 LQKENI, per germline. The CDR3 runs 12 residues. The CDR3 is CASSPNQETQYF. The CDR3 DNA is TGTGCCAGCTCACCTAACCAAGAGACCCAGTACTTC.

The CDR3 DNA follows: TGCGCCAGCAGTGAGAGACGAAGTGGGGCCAACGTCCTGACTTTC. It encodes CASSERRSGANVLTF. The V gene is TRBV10-2, the J gene TRBJ2-6; D is uncertain. This CDR3 region has 15 residues. The germline gives CDR1 WSHSY, CDR2 SAAADI. V dropped 2 bases and J dropped 3 bases, with 8 bases sitting between them.

This clone has more than one count but fewer than ten. The rearrangement joins TRBV5-6 to TRBJ2-7; TRBD2 aligns across 7 bases. The CDR3 extends over 17 amino acids. Germline V gene sequence: CDR1 SGHDT, CDR2 YYEEEE. J lost 2 bases, V lost 1 base, and 12 bases had no gene match. CDR3 sequence: CASSLRQMAGVTYEQYF. In DNA form, the CDR3 reads TGTGCCAGCAGCTTGCGGCAAATGGCGGGAGTTACCTACGAGCAGTACTTC.

The chain has TRBV6-6 and TRBJ1-5; no reliable D call. The V and J ends lost 5 bases and 4 bases respectively, with 9 bases between them. CDR3 size: 13 residues. CDR1 is MNHNY, CDR2 SVGAGI, per germline (reference sequence). CDR3 amino acids: CASSPWTNQPQHF. DNA of the CDR3: TGTGCCAGCAGTCCTTGGACGAATCAGCCCCAGCATTTT.

This chain uses TRBV19 with TRBJ1-5; a possible D gene is TRBD1 (6 bases). CDR3 length equals 14 residues. The V end lost 7 bases, the J end lost 2 bases, and 12 bases lay between the germline ends. CDR1 and CDR2 from the germline V gene are LNHDA and SQIVND (reference sequence). The CDR3 sequence: CASTKQGGNQPQHF. CDR3 in DNA: TGTGCCAGTACCAAACAGGGTGGCAATCAGCCCCAGCATTTT.

The CDR3: CASAEGSGGTTQYF. The CDR3 coding sequence is TGCGCCAGCGCCGAGGGTAGCGGGGGTACTACGCAGTATTTT. The chain carries TRBV10-1 and TRBJ2-3; 9 nucleotides match TRBD2. The CDR3 runs 14 residues. CDR1 and CDR2 (germline): WNHNN, SYGVQD (reference sequence). Trimming at V came to 8 bases and at J to 8 bases, leaving 11 bases not matched to a gene.

The CDR3 spells CASSSGGSVTYEQYF. The CDR3 DNA follows: TGTGCCAGCAGTTCAGGGGGTAGCGTTACCTACGAGCAGTACTTC. This chain uses TRBV6-5 with TRBJ2-7, with TRBD1 identical over 7 bases. This CDR3 has 15 residues. Germline trimming cut 4 bases from V and 2 bases from J; bases unmatched to any gene: 8. Looked up from germline, CDR1 is MNHEY and CDR2 is SVGAGI.